These 22 T cell receptor beta chains share one sample of origin, sequenced in a study of blood T cell repertoires in COVID-19. The method was immunoSEQ multiplex PCR; TCRdb's version includes in-frame clones alone and lacks a portion of them. Altogether 200,000 to 250,000 clones are present, approximately 85% being singletons, with the ten largest covering roughly 5.5%. Material: peripheral blood. These receptors were taken from an older woman with COVID-19, enrolled during active disease.

The V gene is TRBV25-1, the J gene TRBJ1-6; a possible D gene is TRBD1 (5 bases). This CDR3 is 16 amino acids long. Looked up from germline, CDR1 is MGHDK and CDR2 is SYGVNS. V lost 7 bases, J lost 9 bases, and 22 bases lay in between. CDR3 coding DNA: TGTGCCAGCACGAATGTCCCCGGGACGACTAGTTCACCCCTCCACTTT. Translated: CASTNVPGTTSSPLHF.

In its sample, this clone was seen once. CDR3 in amino acids: CASSFRDFKNIQYF. CDR3 nucleotide sequence: TGTGCCAGCAGTTTCCGGGATTTCAAAAACATTCAGTACTTC. The chain has TRBV28 and TRBJ2-4; the D gene is possibly TRBD2 (5 bases). V was pared by 3 bases and J by 3 bases, with 9 bases between. This CDR3 contains 14 residues. Germline V gene lookup returns CDR1 MDHEN and CDR2 SYDVKM.

V gene TRBV6-2 or TRBV6-3 combines with J gene TRBJ2-5; D remains ambiguous. The germline V and J ends were trimmed by 2 bases and 12 bases, with 13 bases remaining between them. Per the germline V gene, CDR1 is MNHEY and CDR2 is SVGEGT. The CDR3 length is 12 residues. The CDR3 is CASSYGPREKYF. The DNA for the CDR3 is TGTGCCAGCAGTTACGGTCCCCGAGAAAAGTACTTC.

The chain has TRBV4-3 and TRBJ2-1; 10 bases agree with TRBD2. Germline V CDR1 and CDR2: LGHNA, YSLEER. With V trimmed by 3 bases and J by 0 bases, 11 bases remained unmatched. This CDR3 has 19 residues. The DNA for the CDR3 is TGCGCCAGCAGCCAGTCCGCCAGCGGGGGGGCCCCCTCCTACAATGAGCAGTTCTTC. The encoded protein is CASSQSASGGAPSYNEQFF.

This clone was seen a few times. The conserved final phenylalanine or tryptophan is absent from the CDR3, which likely points to a read error. No DNA is shown, since the ends of the CDR3 on it are uncertain; the CDR3 is the one TCRdb lists. V usage is TRBV29-1 and J usage is TRBJ1-2; no check of the table's D call, TRBD1, against the DNA was made. The germline gives CDR1 SQVTM, CDR2 ANQGSEA. Ends included, the CDR3 has 11 residues. The CDR3 is CSVEEGATANV.

The V gene is TRBV27, the J gene TRBJ2-6; 8 bases align to TRBD1. Germline V gene lookup returns CDR1 MNHEY and CDR2 SMNVEV (reference sequence). This CDR3 has 17 residues. With 4 bases clipped from V and 1 base from J, the junction kept 6 bases outside the gene matches. In nucleotides, the CDR3 is TGTGCCAGCAGTTATCGGACAGGGACTTCTGGGGCCAACGTCCTGACTTTC. It codes for CASSYRTGTSGANVLTF.

J is TRBJ1-3 and V is TRBV28; 9 nucleotides match TRBD1. V lost 5 bases to trimming and J lost 3 bases; unmatched junction nucleotides: 11. This CDR3 has 17 residues. CDR1 and CDR2 from the germline V gene are MDHEN and SYDVKM. In DNA form, the CDR3 reads TGTGCCAGCAGTGAAACAGGGGGCGCAGGGTATGGAAACACCATATATTTT. Translation: CASSETGGAGYGNTIYF.

The V gene is TRBV7-2, the J gene TRBJ2-7; D is uncertain. Germline V CDR1 and CDR2: SGHTA, FQGNSA. The CDR3 consists of 14 residues. Trimming cost V 0 bases and J 3 bases, with 9 bases left between them. The DNA of the CDR3 is TGTGCCAGCAGCTTAGCCCAAGCGCACTACGAGCAGTACTTC. This sequence encodes CASSLAQAHYEQYF. Combining the CDR3 with reference TRBV7-2 and TRBJ2-7 gives the whole variable domain GAGVSQSPSNKVTEKGKDVELRCDPISGHTALYWYRQSLGQGLEFLIYFQGNSAPDKSGLPSDRFSAERTGGSVSTLTIQRTQQEDSAVYLCASSLAQAHYEQYFGPGTRLTVT.

V is TRBV5-4 and J is TRBJ1-2, with 9 bases aligning to TRBD1. Trimming at V came to 4 bases and at J to 6 bases, leaving 4 bases not matched to a gene. Germline V gives CDR1 SGHNT, CDR2 YYREEE (reference sequence). The CDR3 has 13 residues. For the CDR3, the DNA is TGTGCCAGCAGCGAGGGACAGGGAGATGGCTACACCTTC. As protein: CASSEGQGDGYTF.

Only a few counts were recorded for this clone. The chain uses TRBV29-1 and TRBJ1-2, with 8 bases aligning to TRBD1. This CDR3 has 13 amino acids. In germline, CDR1 is SQVTM, CDR2 ANQGSEA. V trimming: 6 bases; J trimming: 2 bases; junction bases outside the gene matches: 5. This CDR3 is CSVRQGINYGYTF. CDR3 nucleotides: TGCAGCGTCCGACAGGGGATCAACTATGGCTACACCTTC. Supplemented by reference TRBV29-1 and TRBJ1-2, the full variable domain reads SAVISQKPSRDICQRGTSLTIQCQVDSQVTMMFWYRQQPGQSLTLIATANQGSEATYESGFVIDKFPISRPNLTFSTLTVSNMSPEDSSIYLCSVRQGINYGYTFGSGTRLTVV.

The genes are TRBV6-1 and TRBJ1-2; D unresolved. V dropped 0 bases and J dropped 7 bases, with 9 bases sitting between them. The CDR3 runs to 13 residues. Looked up from germline, CDR1 is MNHNS and CDR2 is SASEGT. CDR3 sequence reads: CASSEAASTGYTF. The DNA for the CDR3 is TGTGCCAGCAGTGAAGCCGCGAGTACTGGCTACACCTTC.

CDR3 residues: CASSLDKRSSPLHF. The CDR3 region has the DNA TGTGCCAGCAGTTTAGATAAGAGGAGTTCACCCCTCCACTTT. The gene calls are TRBV27 and TRBJ1-6; no clear D gene. With 2 bases removed from V and 9 bases from J, the gap between germline ends came to 11 bases. This CDR3 is 14 amino acids long. Per germline, CDR1 MNHEY and CDR2 SMNVEV (reference sequence).

This clone was counted between two and nine times. CDR3: CASSPPGGGDYNEQFF. The CDR3 DNA sequence: TGTGCCAGCAGCCCTCCAGGGGGAGGCGACTACAATGAGCAGTTCTTC. This sequence joins TRBV6-6 and TRBJ2-1; TRBD1 might be the D (7 bases). The CDR3 contains 16 residues. In germline, CDR1 is MNHNY, CDR2 SVGAGI (reference sequence). The V end was cut by 6 bases, the J end by 3 bases, with 18 bases between.

The genes are TRBV28 and TRBJ2-7, with 7 bases that match TRBD2. Trimming removed 4 bases from V and 4 bases from J; junction bases left unmatched: 7. Germline CDR1 MDHEN, CDR2 SYDVKM. The CDR3 extends over 14 amino acids. This CDR3 reads CASSSSGGRYEQYF. CDR3 bases: TGTGCCAGCAGTTCTAGCGGTGGAAGATACGAGCAGTACTTC.

The chain joins TRBV10-3 to TRBJ2-7; TRBD2 aligns across 9 bases. The trim removed 0 bases at V and 5 bases at J, leaving 11 bases unmatched. This CDR3 region has 17 residues. Germline V CDR1 and CDR2: ENHRY, SYGVKD. The CDR3 loop reads CAISESGGGRAGDEQYF. The CDR3 nucleotides are TGTGCCATCAGTGAGTCGGGGGGCGGGAGGGCCGGAGACGAGCAGTACTTC.

This chain connects TRBV21-1 to TRBJ1-1. TRBV21-1 is labeled a pseudogene. The CDR3 runs to 13 residues. CDR3 coding DNA: TGTGCCAGCACTTCCCACTGGAGCACTGAAGCTTTCTTT. Encoded protein: CASTSHWSTEAFF.

This chain connects TRBV6-4 to TRBJ1-1, with 8 bases that match TRBD1. CDR1 is MRHNA and CDR2 is SNTAGT in the germline V gene. The CDR3 has 16 amino acids. Unmatched junction bases numbered 12, after V lost 5 bases and J lost 4 bases. CDR3 in amino acids: CASSLYPGGIGTEAFF. The CDR3 DNA reads TGTGCCAGCAGTCTATATCCAGGGGGCATCGGCACTGAAGCTTTCTTT.

This clone came up once. This chain uses TRBV10-2 with TRBJ2-6, with D maybe TRBD1 (6 bases). The CDR3 is 17 amino acids. The germline gives CDR1 WSHSY, CDR2 SAAADI. The V end lost 1 base, the J end lost 1 base, and 11 bases lay between the germline ends. The CDR3 is CASSELGHTSGANVLTF. The CDR3 bases are TGCGCCAGCAGTGAGTTGGGACACACTTCTGGGGCCAACGTCCTGACTTTC.

The chain combines TRBV6-2 or TRBV6-3 with TRBJ2-6, with 10 bases lining up with TRBD1. Germline lookup yields CDR1 MNHEY and CDR2 SVGEGT. This CDR3 is 20 amino acids long. Losses at the gene ends were 6 bases for V and 2 bases for J; bases not matched to a gene: 16. In nucleotides, the CDR3 is TGTGCCAGCAGCCGGGACCCCTGGGACAGGGGTTTTGCTGGGGCCAACGTCCTGACTTTC. Its translation is CASSRDPWDRGFAGANVLTF.

The chain carries TRBV6-2 or TRBV6-3 and TRBJ2-2; 14 positions agree with TRBD2. The CDR3 sequence is 16 residues long. V lost 7 bases, J lost 4 bases, and 5 bases stayed unmatched. Germline values: CDR1 MNHEY, CDR2 SVGEGT. CDR3 DNA: TGTGCCAGCAACCCGGGACTAGCGGGAGTCACCGGGGAGCTGTTTTTT. Protein product: CASNPGLAGVTGELFF.

The chain uses TRBV19 and TRBJ1-2; D remains unclear. Trimming shortened V by 1 base and J by 0 bases, and 6 bases separated the two germline ends. This CDR3 has 14 residues. Per germline, CDR1 LNHDA and CDR2 SQIVND (reference sequence). This CDR3 reads CASSIAPANYGYTF. CDR3 coding DNA: TGTGCCAGTAGTATAGCGCCGGCTAACTATGGCTACACCTTC. The variable domain in full, with the rest retrieved from reference TRBV19 and TRBJ1-2, is DGGITQSPKYLFRKEGQNVTLSCEQNLNHDAMYWYRQDPGQGLRLIYYSQIVNDFQKGDIAEGYSVSREKKESFPLTVTSAQKNPTAFYLCASSIAPANYGYTFGSGTRLTVV.

The chain links TRBV5-5 to TRBJ2-5, with unresolved D. This CDR3 comprises 14 residues. Trimming cost V 0 bases and J 3 bases, with 9 bases left between them. Germline-derived CDR1 and CDR2 are SGHKS and YYEKEE (reference sequence). Written as DNA, the CDR3 is TGTGCCAGCAGCTTGGACTGGCAGGAAGAGACCCAGTACTTC. This sequence encodes CASSLDWQEETQYF. The whole variable domain, remainder taken from reference TRBV5-5 and TRBJ2-5, is DAGVTQSPTHLIKTRGQQVTLRCSPISGHKSVSWYQQVLGQGPQFIFQYYEKEERGRGNFPDRFSARQFPNYSSELNVNALLLGDSALYLCASSLDWQEETQYFGPGTRLLVL.